This T cell receptor (beta chain) was identified in a study of T cell responses to AZD1222 COVID-19 vaccine. Study details: Second doses were pooled across both intervals (about 4 or about 12 weeks). Study-wide results and limits: Just a handful of AZD1222 recipients tested seropositive at baseline. Breadth and depth of Spike-specific TCRs rose after two AZD1222 doses.

Germline V CDR1 and CDR2: SGHTA, FQGTGA. V was clipped by 3 bases and J by 6 bases; unmatched bases: 4. This CDR3 is 14 amino acids long. Profiling relied on immunoSEQ multiplex PCR, and the TCRdb table lists in-frame clones only, not all of them. The data contain 95,000 to 150,000 clones, 92% of them singletons. This clone was found once. The antigen is not known. The receptor was derived from an adult in good health. The sequencing here drew on peripheral blood, taken on day 0 of AZD1222 vaccination. The chain employs TRBV7-3 and TRBJ2-1, with 8 bases matching TRBD2. CDR3 DNA sequence: TGTGCCAGCAGCTTGGGGACTAGTATCAATGAGCAGTTCTTC. Translated: CASSLGTSINEQFF. The full variable domain, rest sourced from reference TRBV7-3 and TRBJ2-1, is GAGVSQTPSNKVTEKGKYVELRCDPISGHTALYWYRQSLGQGPEFLIYFQGTGAADDSGLPNDRFFAVRPEGSVSTLKIQRTERGDSAVYLCASSLGTSINEQFFGPGTRLTVL.